The T cell receptor (beta chain) described here comes from a study of blood T cell repertoires in COVID-19. The wider study: Researchers got acute and convalescent COVID-19 samples from the United States, Italy and Spain.

The CDR3 has 10 residues. Trimming took off 3 bases at V and 9 bases at J, with 6 bases between the two ends. The germline V gene has CDR1 SQVTM and CDR2 ANQGSEA. Clinical history as reported by participants underpinned cohort assignment. This clone was detected once. The protocol was immunoSEQ multiplex PCR, while the TCRdb copy is restricted to in-frame clones and leaves out a portion. The data contain approximately 140,000 clones, 85% to 90% of them singletons. The rearrangement links TRBV29-1 to TRBJ2-1; no clear D. Sequencing was performed on PBMCs or T cells enriched from blood (not recorded which). The clonotype comes from a woman in her twenties or thirties with acute COVID-19. The CDR3 nucleotides are TGCAGCGTTGAGAGTAGTGAGCAGTTCTTC. It codes for CSVESSEQFF.